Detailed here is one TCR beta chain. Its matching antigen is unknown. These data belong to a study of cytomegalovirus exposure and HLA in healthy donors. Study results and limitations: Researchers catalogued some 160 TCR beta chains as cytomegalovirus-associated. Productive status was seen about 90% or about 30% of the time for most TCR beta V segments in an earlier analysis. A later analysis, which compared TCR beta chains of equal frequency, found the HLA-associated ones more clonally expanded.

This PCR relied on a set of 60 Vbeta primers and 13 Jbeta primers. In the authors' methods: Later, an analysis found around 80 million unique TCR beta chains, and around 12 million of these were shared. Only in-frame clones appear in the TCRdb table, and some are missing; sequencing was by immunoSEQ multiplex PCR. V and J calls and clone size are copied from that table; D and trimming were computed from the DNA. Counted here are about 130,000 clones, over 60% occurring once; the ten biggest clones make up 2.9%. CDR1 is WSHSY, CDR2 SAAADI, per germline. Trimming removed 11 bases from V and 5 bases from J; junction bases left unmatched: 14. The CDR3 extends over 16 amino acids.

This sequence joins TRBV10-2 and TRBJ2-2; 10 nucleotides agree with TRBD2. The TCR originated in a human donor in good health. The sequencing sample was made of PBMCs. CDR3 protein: CAATGLAGVGTGELFF. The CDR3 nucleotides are TGCGCCGCAACCGGGCTAGCGGGAGTAGGGACCGGGGAGCTGTTTTTT.